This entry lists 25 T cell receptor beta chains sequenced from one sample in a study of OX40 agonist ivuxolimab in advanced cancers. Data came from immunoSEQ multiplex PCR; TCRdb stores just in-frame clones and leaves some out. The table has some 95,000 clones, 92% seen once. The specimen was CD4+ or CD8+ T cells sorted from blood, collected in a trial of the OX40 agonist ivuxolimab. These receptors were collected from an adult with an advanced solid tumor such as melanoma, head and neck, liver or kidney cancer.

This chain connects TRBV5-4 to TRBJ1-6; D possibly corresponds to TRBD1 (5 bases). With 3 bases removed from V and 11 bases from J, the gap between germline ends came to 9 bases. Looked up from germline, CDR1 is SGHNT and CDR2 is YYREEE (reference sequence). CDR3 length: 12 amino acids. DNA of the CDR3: TGTGCCAGCAGCTCAGGGACGACACCCCTCCACTTT. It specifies CASSSGTTPLHF.

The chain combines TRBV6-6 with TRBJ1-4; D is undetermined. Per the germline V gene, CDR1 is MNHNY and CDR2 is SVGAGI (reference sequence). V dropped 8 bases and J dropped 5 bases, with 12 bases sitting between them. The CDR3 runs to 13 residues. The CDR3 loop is CASWGASNEKLFF. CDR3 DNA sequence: TGTGCCAGCTGGGGAGCTTCGAATGAAAAACTGTTTTTT.

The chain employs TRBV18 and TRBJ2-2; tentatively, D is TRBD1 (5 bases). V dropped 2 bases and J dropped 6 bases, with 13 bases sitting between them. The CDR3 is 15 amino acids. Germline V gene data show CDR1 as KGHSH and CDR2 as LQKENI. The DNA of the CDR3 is TGTGCCAGCTCACCAAATCAGGGTAGAGCCGGGGAGCTGTTTTTT. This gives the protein CASSPNQGRAGELFF.

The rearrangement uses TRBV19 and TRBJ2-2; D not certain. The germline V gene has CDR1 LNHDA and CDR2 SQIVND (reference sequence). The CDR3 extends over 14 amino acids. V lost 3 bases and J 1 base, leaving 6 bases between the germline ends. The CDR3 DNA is TGTGCCAGTAGTATTTCAGGGAACACCGGGGAGCTGTTTTTT. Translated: CASSISGNTGELFF.

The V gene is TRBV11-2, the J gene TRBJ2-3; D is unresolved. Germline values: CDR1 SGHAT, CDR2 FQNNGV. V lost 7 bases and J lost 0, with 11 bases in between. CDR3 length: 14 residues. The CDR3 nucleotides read TGTGCCAGCACTTTGGACGCTAGCACAGATACGCAGTATTTT. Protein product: CASTLDASTDTQYF.

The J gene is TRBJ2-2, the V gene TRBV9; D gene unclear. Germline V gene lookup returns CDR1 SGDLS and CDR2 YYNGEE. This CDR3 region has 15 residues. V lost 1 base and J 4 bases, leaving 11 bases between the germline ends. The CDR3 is CASSVLQPSTGELFF. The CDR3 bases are TGTGCCAGCAGCGTACTACAGCCCAGCACCGGGGAGCTGTTTTTT.

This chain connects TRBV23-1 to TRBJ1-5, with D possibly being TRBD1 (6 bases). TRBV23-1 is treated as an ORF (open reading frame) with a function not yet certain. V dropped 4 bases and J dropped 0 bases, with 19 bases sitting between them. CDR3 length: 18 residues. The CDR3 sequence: CASSPEPQGFYSNQPQHF. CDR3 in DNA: TGCGCCAGCAGTCCCGAACCCCAGGGGTTTTATAGCAATCAGCCCCAGCATTTT.

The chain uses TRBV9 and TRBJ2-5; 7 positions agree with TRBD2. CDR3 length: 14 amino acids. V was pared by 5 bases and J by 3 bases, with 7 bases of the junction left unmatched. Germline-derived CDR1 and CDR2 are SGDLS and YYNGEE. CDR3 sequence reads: CASSGGRAKETQYF. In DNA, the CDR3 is TGTGCCAGCAGTGGTGGGAGGGCCAAAGAGACCCAGTACTTC.

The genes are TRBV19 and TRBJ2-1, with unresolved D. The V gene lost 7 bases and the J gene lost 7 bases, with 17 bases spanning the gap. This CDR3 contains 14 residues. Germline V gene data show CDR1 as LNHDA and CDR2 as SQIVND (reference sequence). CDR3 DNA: TGTGCCAGTATGCCGATTGGGTTGGGGAATGAGCAGTTCTTC. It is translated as CASMPIGLGNEQFF.

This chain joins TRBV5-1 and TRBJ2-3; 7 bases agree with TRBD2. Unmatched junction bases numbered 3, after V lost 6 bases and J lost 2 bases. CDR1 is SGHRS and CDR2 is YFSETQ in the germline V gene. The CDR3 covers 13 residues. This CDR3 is CASTSGYTDTQYF. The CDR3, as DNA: TGCGCCAGCACTAGCGGTTACACAGATACGCAGTATTTT.

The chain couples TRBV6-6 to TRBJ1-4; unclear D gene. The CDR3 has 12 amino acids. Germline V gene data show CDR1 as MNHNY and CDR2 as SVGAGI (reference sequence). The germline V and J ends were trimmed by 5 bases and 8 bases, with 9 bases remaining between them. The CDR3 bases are TGTGCCAGCAGTGATCCAAACGAAAAACTGTTTTTT. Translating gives CASSDPNEKLFF.

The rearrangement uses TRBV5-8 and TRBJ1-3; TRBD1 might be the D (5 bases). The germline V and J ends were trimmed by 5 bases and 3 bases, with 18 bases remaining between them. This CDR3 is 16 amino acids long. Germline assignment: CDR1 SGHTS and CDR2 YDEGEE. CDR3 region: CASRGQGLRIGNTIYF. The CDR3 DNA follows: TGTGCCAGCAGAGGACAAGGATTAAGAATTGGAAACACCATATATTTT.

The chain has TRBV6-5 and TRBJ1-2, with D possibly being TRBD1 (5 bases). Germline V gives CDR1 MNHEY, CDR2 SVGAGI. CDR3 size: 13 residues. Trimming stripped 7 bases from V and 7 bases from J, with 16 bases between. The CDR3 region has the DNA TGTGCCAGCAATACCGACAGTGGTAGTGGCTACACCTTC. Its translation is CASNTDSGSGYTF.

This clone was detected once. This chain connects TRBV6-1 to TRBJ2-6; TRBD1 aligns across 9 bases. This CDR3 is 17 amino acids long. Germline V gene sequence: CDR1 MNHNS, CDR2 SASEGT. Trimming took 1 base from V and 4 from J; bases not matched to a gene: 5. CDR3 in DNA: TGTGCCAGCAGTGAAGGAGGGGACAGGGCCGGGGCCAACGTCCTGACTTTC. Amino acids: CASSEGGDRAGANVLTF.

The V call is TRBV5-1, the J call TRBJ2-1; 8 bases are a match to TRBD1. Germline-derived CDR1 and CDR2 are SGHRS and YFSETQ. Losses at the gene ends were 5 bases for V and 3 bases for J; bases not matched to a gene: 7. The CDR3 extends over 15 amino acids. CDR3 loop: CASRLQGARYNEQFF. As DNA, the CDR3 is TGCGCCAGCAGGCTTCAGGGGGCGCGCTACAATGAGCAGTTCTTC.

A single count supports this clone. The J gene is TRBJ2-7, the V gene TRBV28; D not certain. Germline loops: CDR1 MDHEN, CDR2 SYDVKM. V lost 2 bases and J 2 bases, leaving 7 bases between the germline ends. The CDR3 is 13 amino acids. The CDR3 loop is CASSLKVPYEQYF. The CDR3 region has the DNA TGTGCCAGCAGTTTAAAGGTTCCCTACGAGCAGTACTTC. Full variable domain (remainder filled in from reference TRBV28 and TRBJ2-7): DVKVTQSSRYLVKRTGEKVFLECVQDMDHENMFWYRQDPGLGLRLIYFSYDVKMKEKGDIPEGYSVSREKKERFSLILESASTNQTSMYLCASSLKVPYEQYFGPGTRLTVT.

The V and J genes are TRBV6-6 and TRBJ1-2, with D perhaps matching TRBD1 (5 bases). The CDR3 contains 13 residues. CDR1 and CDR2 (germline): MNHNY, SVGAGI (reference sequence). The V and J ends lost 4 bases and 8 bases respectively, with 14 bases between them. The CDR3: CASSSGQGRGYTF. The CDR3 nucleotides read TGTGCCAGCAGTTCGGGGCAGGGAAGAGGCTACACCTTC.

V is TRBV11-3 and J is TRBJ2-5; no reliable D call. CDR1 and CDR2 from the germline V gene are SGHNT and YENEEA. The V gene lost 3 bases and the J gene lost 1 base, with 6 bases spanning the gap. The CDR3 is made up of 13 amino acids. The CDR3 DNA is TGTGCCAGCAGCTTTGGCCTCCAAGAGACCCAGTACTTC. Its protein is CASSFGLQETQYF.

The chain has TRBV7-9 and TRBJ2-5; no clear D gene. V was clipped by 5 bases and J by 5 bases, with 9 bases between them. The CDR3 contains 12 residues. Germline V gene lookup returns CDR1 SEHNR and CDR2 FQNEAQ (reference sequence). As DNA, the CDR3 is TGTGCCAGCAGCCCCGTCGGGGAGACCCAGTACTTC. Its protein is CASSPVGETQYF.

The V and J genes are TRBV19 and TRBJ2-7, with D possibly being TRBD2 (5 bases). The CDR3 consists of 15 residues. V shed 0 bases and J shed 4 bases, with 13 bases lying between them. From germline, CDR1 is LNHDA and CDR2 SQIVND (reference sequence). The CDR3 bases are TGTGCCAGTAGTATAGATCTATCGGCGGGTTACGAGCAGTACTTC. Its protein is CASSIDLSAGYEQYF. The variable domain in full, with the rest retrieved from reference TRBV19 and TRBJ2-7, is DGGITQSPKYLFRKEGQNVTLSCEQNLNHDAMYWYRQDPGQGLRLIYYSQIVNDFQKGDIAEGYSVSREKKESFPLTVTSAQKNPTAFYLCASSIDLSAGYEQYFGPGTRLTVT.

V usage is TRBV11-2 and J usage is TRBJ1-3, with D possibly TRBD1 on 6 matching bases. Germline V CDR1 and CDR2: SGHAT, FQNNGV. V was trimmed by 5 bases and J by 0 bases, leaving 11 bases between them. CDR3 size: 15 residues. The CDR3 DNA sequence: TGTGCCAGCAGCCAGGGGAGGAACTCTGGAAACACCATATATTTT. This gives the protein CASSQGRNSGNTIYF. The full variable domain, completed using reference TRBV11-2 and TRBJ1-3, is EAGVAQSPRYKIIEKRQSVAFWCNPISGHATLYWYQQILGQGPKLLIQFQNNGVVDDSQLPKDRFSAERLKGVDSTLKIQPAKLEDSAVYLCASSQGRNSGNTIYFGEGSWLTVV.

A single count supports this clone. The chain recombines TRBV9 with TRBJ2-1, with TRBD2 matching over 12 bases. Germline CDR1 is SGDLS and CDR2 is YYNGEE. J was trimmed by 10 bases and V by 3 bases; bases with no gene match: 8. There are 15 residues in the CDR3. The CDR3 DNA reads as TGTGCCAGCAGCGCCTCTAGCGGGGGGGCAGTGGAGCAGTTCTTC. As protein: CASSASSGGAVEQFF.

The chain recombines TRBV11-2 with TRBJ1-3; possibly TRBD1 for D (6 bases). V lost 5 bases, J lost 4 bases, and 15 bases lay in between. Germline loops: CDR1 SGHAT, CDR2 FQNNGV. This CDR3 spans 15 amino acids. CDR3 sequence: CASSANRASGNTIYF. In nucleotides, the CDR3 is TGTGCCAGCAGCGCCAACAGGGCGTCCGGAAACACCATATATTTT.

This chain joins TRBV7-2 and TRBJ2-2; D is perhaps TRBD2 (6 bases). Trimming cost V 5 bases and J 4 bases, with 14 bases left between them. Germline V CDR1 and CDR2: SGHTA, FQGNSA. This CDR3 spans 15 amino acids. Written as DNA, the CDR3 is TGTGCCAGCAGCAAAGGGGACTCGGGCACCGGGGAGCTGTTTTTT. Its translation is CASSKGDSGTGELFF. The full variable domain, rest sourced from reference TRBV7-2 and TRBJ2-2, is GAGVSQSPSNKVTEKGKDVELRCDPISGHTALYWYRQSLGQGLEFLIYFQGNSAPDKSGLPSDRFSAERTGGSVSTLTIQRTQQEDSAVYLCASSKGDSGTGELFFGEGSRLTVL.

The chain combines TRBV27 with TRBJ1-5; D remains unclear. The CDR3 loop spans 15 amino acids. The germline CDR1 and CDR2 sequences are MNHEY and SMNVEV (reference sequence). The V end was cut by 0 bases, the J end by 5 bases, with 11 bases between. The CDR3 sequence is CASSLSRASDQPQHF. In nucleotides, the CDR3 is TGTGCCAGCAGTTTATCGAGGGCCTCTGATCAGCCCCAGCATTTT.